The 11 T cell receptor beta chains given below trace back to one sample, sequenced in a study of a mutant IDH1 vaccine in newly diagnosed glioma. The time point: baseline, week 1 (first vaccination visit). Documented treatment: pre-vaccination baseline after standard-of-care therapy. Clones were read by immunoSEQ multiplex PCR, and TCRdb kept only the in-frame ones, dropping some. The data contain 20,000 to 25,000 clones, around 93% of them singletons. The specimen comprised PBMCs, sampled from a glioma patient treated with radiotherapy, temozolomide or both. The source of these receptors is a man aged 40-49 years with glioma.

The genes are TRBV10-2 and TRBJ1-5; 8 bases match TRBD1. The CDR3 spans 14 residues. Germline-derived CDR1 and CDR2 are WSHSY and SAAADI. The V gene end was trimmed by 6 bases and the J gene end by 6 bases; junction bases not matched to a gene: 7. Here the CDR3 DNA reads TGCGCCAGCAGGCCGACAGGGGTTGCTCAGCCCCAGCATTTT. Its protein product is CASRPTGVAQPQHF.

The chain employs TRBV30 and TRBJ2-1; a weak D match, TRBD2 (6 bases). The CDR3 contains 14 residues. From germline, CDR1 is GTSNPN and CDR2 SVGIG (reference sequence). The germline V and J ends were trimmed by 7 bases and 8 bases, with 21 bases remaining between them. The CDR3 region is CAYLARATTYEQFF. The CDR3 coding sequence is TGTGCCTACCTAGCGAGAGCAACGACGTATGAGCAGTTCTTC.

The chain employs TRBV5-1 and TRBJ2-1; D is possibly TRBD1 or TRBD2 (5 bases each). The CDR3 spans 15 residues. Trimming removed 5 bases at V and 4 bases at J, with 16 bases between. CDR1 SGHRS and CDR2 YFSETQ come from the germline V gene. CDR3 DNA sequence: TGCGCCAGCAGACCCCAGGGACGAGATTACAATGAGCAGTTCTTC. Residues: CASRPQGRDYNEQFF. The variable domain in full, completed from reference TRBV5-1 and TRBJ2-1, reads KAGVTQTPRYLIKTRGQQVTLSCSPISGHRSVSWYQQTPGQGLQFLFEYFSETQRNKGNFPGRFSGRQFSNSRSEMNVSTLELGDSALYLCASRPQGRDYNEQFFGPGTRLTVL.

V usage is TRBV30 and J usage is TRBJ2-7, with 16 nucleotides matching TRBD2. The CDR3 loop spans 16 amino acids. Germline values: CDR1 GTSNPN, CDR2 SVGIG (reference sequence). The ends lost 3 bases at V and 2 bases at J; junction bases unmatched: 4. CDR3 nucleotide sequence: TGTGCCTGGAGCGGGGGACTAGCGGGAGGGGCCTACGAGCAGTACTTC. Translated: CAWSGGLAGGAYEQYF. Complete variable domain (other parts from reference TRBV30 and TRBJ2-7): SQTIHQWPATLVQPVGSPLSLECTVEGTSNPNLYWYRQAAGRGLQLLFYSVGIGQISSEVPQNLSASRPQDRQFILSSKKLLLSDSGFYLCAWSGGLAGGAYEQYFGPGTRLTVT.

V is TRBV9 and J is TRBJ2-1; D is ambiguous. With 0 bases removed from V and 4 bases from J, the gap between germline ends came to 5 bases. This CDR3 region has 13 residues. Germline CDR1 SGDLS, CDR2 YYNGEE. In DNA form, the CDR3 reads TGTGCCAGCAGCGTAGCGGAATACAATGAGCAGTTCTTC. Amino acid sequence: CASSVAEYNEQFF.

J is TRBJ2-4 and V is TRBV4-1; no definite D call. In germline, CDR1 is MGHRA, CDR2 YSYEKL. Trimming shortened V by 1 base and J by 3 bases, and 7 bases separated the two germline ends. CDR3 length: 14 amino acids. The DNA of the CDR3 is TGCGCCAGCAGCCAAGGTGCAAACAAAAACATTCAGTACTTC. Translating gives CASSQGANKNIQYF.

This chain connects TRBV5-1 to TRBJ2-7; D possibly corresponds to TRBD2 (5 bases). The CDR3 has 14 residues. Per the germline V gene, CDR1 is SGHRS and CDR2 is YFSETQ. V dropped 7 bases and J dropped 3 bases, with 17 bases sitting between them. Here the CDR3 DNA reads TGCGCCAGCCAGGAGGAAAGGGCTAGCTACGAGCAGTACTTC. Its protein product is CASQEERASYEQYF.

V is TRBV6-5 and J is TRBJ2-7; 7 bases match TRBD1. Per the germline V gene, CDR1 is MNHEY and CDR2 is SVGAGI. There are 13 residues in the CDR3. J lost 3 bases, V lost 6 bases, and 5 bases had no gene match. In DNA, the CDR3 is TGTGCCAGCAGCCGGGACAGAATCTACGAGCAGTACTTC. This gives the protein CASSRDRIYEQYF.

The rearrangement links TRBV18 to TRBJ2-3; D remains unclear. V lost 0 bases and J lost 6, with 13 bases in between. This CDR3 comprises 15 residues. Germline-derived CDR1 and CDR2 are KGHSH and LQKENI. The CDR3 coding sequence is TGTGCCAGCTCACCACCGAGTCCTCGCGAGGATACGCAGTATTTT. It translates to CASSPPSPREDTQYF.

CDR3 sequence (DNA): TGTGCCATCAGCGAGACGGGGAACGGGAATCAGCCCCAGCATTTT. Its translation is CAISETGNGNQPQHF. This chain uses TRBV10-3 with TRBJ1-5; D unresolved. V lost 6 bases, J lost 4 bases, and 16 bases lay in between. This CDR3 is 15 amino acids long. Germline V gene lookup returns CDR1 ENHRY and CDR2 SYGVKD.

This chain joins TRBV2 and TRBJ2-2, with 10 bases fitting TRBD2. This CDR3 has 16 residues. V was clipped by 6 bases and J by 5 bases; unmatched bases: 9. CDR1 SNHLY and CDR2 FYNNEI come from the germline V gene. CDR3: CASRTSGLRSTGELFF. CDR3 sequence (DNA): TGTGCCAGCAGGACTAGCGGGTTGAGGTCGACCGGGGAGCTGTTTTTT.